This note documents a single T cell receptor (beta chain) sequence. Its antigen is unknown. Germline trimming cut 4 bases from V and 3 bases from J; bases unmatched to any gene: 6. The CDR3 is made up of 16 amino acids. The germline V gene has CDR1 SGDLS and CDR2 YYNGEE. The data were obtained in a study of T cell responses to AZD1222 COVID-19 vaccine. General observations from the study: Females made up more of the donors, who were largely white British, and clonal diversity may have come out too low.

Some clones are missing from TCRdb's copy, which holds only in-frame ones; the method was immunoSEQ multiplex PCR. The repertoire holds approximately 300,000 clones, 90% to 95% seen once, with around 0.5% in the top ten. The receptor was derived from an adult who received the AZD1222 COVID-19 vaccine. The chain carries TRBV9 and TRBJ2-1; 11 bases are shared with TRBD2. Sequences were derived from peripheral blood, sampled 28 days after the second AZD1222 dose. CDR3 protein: CASSPSGGSFYNEQFF. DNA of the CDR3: TGTGCCAGCAGCCCTAGCGGGGGGTCTTTCTACAATGAGCAGTTCTTC.